The 22 T cell receptor beta chains reported below all come from one sample, sequenced in a study of OX40 agonist ivuxolimab in advanced cancers. Some clones are missing from TCRdb's copy, which holds only in-frame ones; the method was immunoSEQ multiplex PCR. This table holds some 83,000 clones, over 90% found once. The source material was CD4+ or CD8+ T cells sorted from blood, sampled in a trial of the OX40 agonist ivuxolimab. Source of these receptors: an adult with an advanced solid tumor such as melanoma, head and neck, liver or kidney cancer.

This clone was recorded only once. V and J are TRBV11-2 and TRBJ2-7; D is uncertain. CDR3 length: 12 residues. V lost 1 base and J 1 base, leaving 2 bases between the germline ends. Germline V CDR1 and CDR2: SGHAT, FQNNGV. In DNA form, the CDR3 reads TGTGCCAGCAGCTTAGGATCCTACGAGCAGTACTTC. This encodes CASSLGSYEQYF.

The rearrangement uses TRBV27 and TRBJ1-1; the D is unclear. The V end was cut by 1 base, the J end by 5 bases, with 11 bases between. The CDR3 sequence is 14 residues long. Germline V gene data show CDR1 as MNHEY and CDR2 as SMNVEV (reference sequence). In DNA form, the CDR3 reads TGTGCCAGCAGTTTATTGTCTAGAGGGACTGAAGCTTTCTTT. Its protein is CASSLLSRGTEAFF.

The V gene is TRBV7-6, the J gene TRBJ2-4; no definite D call. Germline CDR1 is SGHVS and CDR2 is FNYEAQ. The CDR3 is 18 amino acids. V was cut by 1 base and J by 4 bases, with 20 bases left in between. The CDR3 spells CASSLEVRVSEQKNIQYF. The CDR3 DNA follows: TGTGCCAGCAGCTTAGAGGTGAGAGTCTCAGAACAAAAAAACATTCAGTACTTC.

The chain is built from TRBV6-5 and TRBJ2-5; a possible D gene is TRBD2 (6 bases). The CDR3 is 14 amino acids. Germline V lookup: CDR1 MNHEY, CDR2 SVGAGI. The ends were cut back, 2 bases at V and 4 bases at J, with 11 bases in the middle. This CDR3 reads CASSYAGPLETQYF. The CDR3 nucleotides are TGTGCCAGCAGTTACGCGGGACCATTAGAGACCCAGTACTTC.

The genes are TRBV29-1 and TRBJ2-1, with D perhaps TRBD2 (5 bases). V was trimmed by 3 bases and J by 2 bases, leaving 8 bases between them. Germline CDR1 reads SQVTM; CDR2 reads ANQGSEA. This CDR3 has 13 residues. The CDR3 sequence: CSVDGGPYNEQFF. CDR3 in DNA: TGCAGCGTTGACGGAGGTCCCTACAATGAGCAGTTCTTC.

This chain connects TRBV19 to TRBJ1-4, with D perhaps TRBD1 (6 bases). The CDR3 length is 12 residues. CDR1 is LNHDA, CDR2 SQIVND, per germline (reference sequence). V shed 8 bases and J shed 5 bases, with 9 bases lying between them. In DNA, the CDR3 is TGTGCCAGTTCGGACAGAAATGAAAAACTGTTTTTT. This translates into CASSDRNEKLFF.

CDR3 residues: CASSAGYDTQYF. The CDR3 DNA sequence: TGCGCCAGCAGTGCAGGCTACGATACGCAGTATTTT. This chain links TRBV10-1 with TRBJ2-3; D unresolved. The CDR3 contains 12 residues. Trimming took 4 bases from V and 6 from J, leaving 8 bases between them. Germline V gene lookup returns CDR1 WNHNN and CDR2 SYGVQD (reference sequence).

The chain carries TRBV6-6 and TRBJ2-7, with D possibly TRBD2 on 5 matching bases. Germline V gene sequence: CDR1 MNHNY, CDR2 SVGAGI (reference sequence). CDR3 length: 11 residues. Trimming removed 4 bases at V and 6 bases at J, with 7 bases between. CDR3 region: CASSSTSEQYF. CDR3 coding DNA: TGTGCCAGCAGTTCCACTAGCGAGCAGTACTTC.

V is TRBV19 and J is TRBJ1-1; D gene ambiguous. The germline V gene has CDR1 LNHDA and CDR2 SQIVND (reference sequence). V shed 3 bases and J shed 1 base, with 12 bases lying between them. The CDR3 contains 15 residues. Here the CDR3 reads CASSMGGSGNTEAFF. The CDR3 DNA is TGTGCCAGTAGTATGGGAGGGTCCGGGAACACTGAAGCTTTCTTT.

The rearrangement links TRBV27 to TRBJ2-3; no reliable D call. V was clipped by 5 bases and J by 0 bases, with 12 bases between them. This CDR3 region has 15 residues. Per germline, CDR1 MNHEY and CDR2 SMNVEV (reference sequence). This chain's CDR3 is CASSPWTGSTDTQYF. CDR3 bases: TGTGCCAGCAGTCCCTGGACGGGTAGCACAGATACGCAGTATTTT.

The chain recombines TRBV25-1 with TRBJ2-5, with D tentatively TRBD1 (5 bases). V was pared by 5 bases and J by 5 bases, with 21 bases between. In germline, CDR1 is MGHDK, CDR2 SYGVNS. CDR3 length: 16 residues. The CDR3 sequence is CASSKGDSDPGETQYF. CDR3 nucleotide sequence: TGTGCCAGCAGTAAAGGAGACAGCGACCCTGGGGAGACCCAGTACTTC.

This sequence joins TRBV27 and TRBJ1-1; TRBD1 is a possible D gene (5 bases). V gave up 3 bases and J gave up 3 bases, with 11 bases separating them. The CDR3 sequence is 14 residues long. Germline assignment: CDR1 MNHEY and CDR2 SMNVEV (reference sequence). CDR3 in amino acids: CASSLGGADTEAFF. The CDR3 DNA reads as TGTGCCAGCAGTTTGGGCGGGGCGGACACTGAAGCTTTCTTT.

This clone showed up just a few times. This chain uses TRBV5-1 with TRBJ2-1; D not resolved. Germline loops: CDR1 SGHRS, CDR2 YFSETQ. V gave up 0 bases and J gave up 6 bases, with 1 base separating them. CDR3 length equals 11 residues. CDR3 DNA: TGCGCCAGCAGCTTGGGCAATGAGCAGTTCTTC. It translates to CASSLGNEQFF.

The rearrangement joins TRBV27 to TRBJ1-2; D not resolved. Trimming pared 5 bases from V and 3 bases from J, leaving 10 bases between. Germline CDR1 reads MNHEY; CDR2 reads SMNVEV (reference sequence). The CDR3 runs to 13 residues. Here the CDR3 reads CASSGLGDYGYTF. CDR3 DNA: TGTGCCAGCAGTGGGCTCGGGGACTATGGCTACACCTTC.

The chain has TRBV15 and TRBJ1-6; 10 nucleotides match TRBD1. CDR3 length: 15 amino acids. The germline V gene encodes CDR1 LNHNV and CDR2 YYDKDF (reference sequence). V trimming: 0 bases; J trimming: 8 bases; junction bases outside the gene matches: 1. The CDR3 DNA reads TGTGCCACCAGCAGAGATGGGACAGGGGATTCACCCCTCCACTTT. Protein product: CATSRDGTGDSPLHF.

The rearrangement joins TRBV28 to TRBJ1-2, with D unresolved. CDR3 size: 14 residues. Between the trimmed V and J ends, which lost 2 bases and 5 bases, there was a span of 12 bases. From germline, CDR1 is MDHEN and CDR2 SYDVKM. CDR3 bases: TGTGCCAGCAGTTTAACGGGAGCGCGGTATGGCTACACCTTC. It yields the protein CASSLTGARYGYTF.

The chain couples TRBV7-6 to TRBJ2-1, with a weak D call TRBD1 (5 bases). This CDR3 has 14 residues. The germline V gene has CDR1 SGHVS and CDR2 FNYEAQ. Trimming left V 0 bases short and J 5 bases short, with 8 bases between. DNA of the CDR3: TGTGCCAGCAGCTTAGCGCGGACAAACAATGAGCAGTTCTTC. Translation: CASSLARTNNEQFF.

This sequence joins TRBV2 and TRBJ2-3, with TRBD2 matching 8 bases. Germline lookup yields CDR1 SNHLY and CDR2 FYNNEI. J lost 5 bases, V lost 6 bases, and 13 bases had no gene match. CDR3 length: 16 residues. The CDR3 sequence is CASRPRRAGVIDTQYF. CDR3 sequence (DNA): TGTGCCAGCAGGCCCCGGAGAGCGGGAGTAATAGATACGCAGTATTTT.

This rearrangement joins TRBV27 to TRBJ2-1; 7 nucleotides align to TRBD2. Germline V gene data show CDR1 as MNHEY and CDR2 as SMNVEV (reference sequence). CDR3 length equals 17 residues. Trimming at V came to 0 bases and at J to 7 bases, leaving 12 bases not matched to a gene. CDR3 protein: CASSLSVAGPVGNEQFF. DNA for the CDR3: TGTGCCAGCAGTTTATCGGTAGCGGGCCCCGTCGGGAATGAGCAGTTCTTC.

The chain joins TRBV28 to TRBJ2-3; weak D call: TRBD2 (5 bases). The ends were cut back, 3 bases at V and 6 bases at J, with 10 bases in the middle. The CDR3 extends over 13 amino acids. Germline-derived CDR1 and CDR2 are MDHEN and SYDVKM. CDR3 amino acids: CASSFSLADTQYF. The CDR3 nucleotides are TGTGCCAGCAGTTTTTCCTTAGCGGATACGCAGTATTTT.

J is TRBJ2-7 and V is TRBV4-3, with 9 positions matching TRBD1. The V and J ends lost 5 bases and 4 bases, in that order; junction bases with no gene match: 9. The CDR3 loop spans 15 amino acids. CDR1 and CDR2 from the germline V gene are LGHNA and YSLEER. The CDR3 loop is CASSWGTGTGYEQYF. CDR3 DNA sequence: TGCGCCAGCAGCTGGGGGACAGGGACAGGGTACGAGCAGTACTTC.

The J gene is TRBJ2-1, the V gene TRBV7-8; maybe TRBD2 (5 bases). Trimming took off 10 bases at V and 9 bases at J, with 16 bases between the two ends. CDR1 is SGHVS and CDR2 is FQNEAQ in the germline V gene. This CDR3 has 12 amino acids. Written as DNA, the CDR3 is TGTGCCACCGGGGAGCGTACGGTTGAGCAGTTCTTC. Translating it yields CATGERTVEQFF. Filled out from reference TRBV7-8 and TRBJ2-1, the complete variable domain reads GAGVSQSPRYKVAKRGQDVALRCDPISGHVSLFWYQQALGQGPEFLTYFQNEAQLDKSGLPSDRFFAERPEGSVSTLKIQRTQQEDSAVYLCATGERTVEQFFGPGTRLTVL.